Described below is a single T cell receptor beta chain sequence and its context. No antigen is known for it. This sample was included in a study of CD8 T cells in ankylosing spondylitis. TCRdb processed the 5' RACE reads anew with MiXCR; each CDR3 protein has one entry. The sample has about 130,000 distinct CDR3 sequences; about an eighth are singletons. Overall study findings and caveats: Significant enrichment of disease-linked clones was reported in matched ankylosing spondylitis synovial fluid.

The CDR3 has 14 amino acids. CDR1 is MNHEY, CDR2 SVGAGI, per germline. V lost 6 bases and J lost 0; bases outside the gene matches: 2. This TCR was sampled from a female donor with ankylosing spondylitis or in good health (not recorded which). Specimen: blood, either unsorted or a sorted T cell fraction (not recorded which). This chain uses TRBV6-5 with TRBJ1-5; 7 bases are shared with TRBD1. The CDR3 sequence: CASRYRGSNQPQHF. Here the CDR3 DNA reads TGTGCCAGCAGGTACAGGGGTAGCAATCAGCCCCAGCATTTT.